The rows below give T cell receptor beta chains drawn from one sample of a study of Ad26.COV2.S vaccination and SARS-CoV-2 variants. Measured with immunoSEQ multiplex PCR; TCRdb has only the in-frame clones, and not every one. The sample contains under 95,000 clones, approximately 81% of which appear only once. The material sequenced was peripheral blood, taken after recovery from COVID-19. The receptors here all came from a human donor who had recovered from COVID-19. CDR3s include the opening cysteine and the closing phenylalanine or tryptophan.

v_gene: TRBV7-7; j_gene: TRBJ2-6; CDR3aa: CASSLEARGSGANVLTF
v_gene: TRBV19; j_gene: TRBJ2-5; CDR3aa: CASRVTSGAKETQYF
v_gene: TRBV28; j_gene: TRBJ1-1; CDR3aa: CASSLRWAGTEAFF
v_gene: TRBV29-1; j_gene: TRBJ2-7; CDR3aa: CSVQDATSYEQYF
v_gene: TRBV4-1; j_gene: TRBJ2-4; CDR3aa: CASSQESIPGGDIQYF
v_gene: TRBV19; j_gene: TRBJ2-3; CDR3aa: CASADRGPADTQYF
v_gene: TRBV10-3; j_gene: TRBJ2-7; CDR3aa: CAISEGGEGHRDEQYF
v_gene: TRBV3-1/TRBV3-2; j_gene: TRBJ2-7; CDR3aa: CASSRAGTGGGGSGTHEQYF
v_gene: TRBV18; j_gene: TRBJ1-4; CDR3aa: CASSDPSAVNEKLFF
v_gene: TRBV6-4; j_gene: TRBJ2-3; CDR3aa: CATRGLAGSTQYF
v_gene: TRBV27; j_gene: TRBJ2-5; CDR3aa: CASSLSAGIQETQYF
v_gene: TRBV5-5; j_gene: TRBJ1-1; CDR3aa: CASSLYDRDAFF
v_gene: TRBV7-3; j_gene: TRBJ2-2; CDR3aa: CASSPGLKSGELFF
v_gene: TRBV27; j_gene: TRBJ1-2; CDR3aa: CASSSDRGDGYTF
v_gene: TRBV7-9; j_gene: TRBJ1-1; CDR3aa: CASTGTANTEAFF
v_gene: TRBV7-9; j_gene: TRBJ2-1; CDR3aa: CASSLSGSSYNEQFF
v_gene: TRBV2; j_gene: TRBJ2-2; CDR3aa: CASKGLAGEGELFF
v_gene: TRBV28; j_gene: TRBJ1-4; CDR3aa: CASSPLGARATEKLFF
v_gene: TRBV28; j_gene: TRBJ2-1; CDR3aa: CASSFTRRSYNEQFF
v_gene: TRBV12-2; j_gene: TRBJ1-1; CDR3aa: CASRRGTLWEGGEAFF
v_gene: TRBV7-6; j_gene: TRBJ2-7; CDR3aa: CASSLKGAQYEQYF
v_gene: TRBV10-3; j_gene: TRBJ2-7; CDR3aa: CATLPSGPSSYEQYF
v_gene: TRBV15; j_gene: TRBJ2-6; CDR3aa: CATSNVVGDGANVLTF
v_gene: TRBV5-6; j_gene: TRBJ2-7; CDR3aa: CASSSQSSSDEQYF
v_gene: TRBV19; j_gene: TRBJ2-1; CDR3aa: CASRPSGSSYNEQFF
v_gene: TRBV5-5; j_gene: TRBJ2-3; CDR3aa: CASSPSGEGGSTDTQYF
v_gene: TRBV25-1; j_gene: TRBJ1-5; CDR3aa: CASSGVDSFNQPQHF
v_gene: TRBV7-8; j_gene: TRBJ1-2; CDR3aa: CASSLEGGGYTF
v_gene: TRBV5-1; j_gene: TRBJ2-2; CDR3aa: CASSRALTANSNTGELFF
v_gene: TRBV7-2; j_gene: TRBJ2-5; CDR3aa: CASSLERIGAQYF
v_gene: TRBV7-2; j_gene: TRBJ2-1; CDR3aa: CASSPTSGAYNEQFF
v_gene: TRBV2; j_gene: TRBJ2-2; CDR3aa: CASTWARGGELFF
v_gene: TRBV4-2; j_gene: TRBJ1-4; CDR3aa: CASSPGTGNEKLFF
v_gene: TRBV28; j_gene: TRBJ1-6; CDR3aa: CASTQRPGANSPLHF
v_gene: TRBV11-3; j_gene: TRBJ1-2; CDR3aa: CASSPAANYGYTF
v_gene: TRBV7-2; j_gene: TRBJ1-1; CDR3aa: CASSLDPLMGEAFF
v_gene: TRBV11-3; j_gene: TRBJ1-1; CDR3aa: CASSLGGGNTEAFF
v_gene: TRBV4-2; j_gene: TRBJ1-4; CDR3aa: CASSQDNGEKLFF
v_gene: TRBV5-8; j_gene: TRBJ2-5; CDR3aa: CASSWGMGAKLETQYF
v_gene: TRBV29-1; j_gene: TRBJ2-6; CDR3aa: CSARGSSGANVLTF
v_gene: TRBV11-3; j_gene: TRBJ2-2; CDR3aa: CASSLAAGPNTGELFF
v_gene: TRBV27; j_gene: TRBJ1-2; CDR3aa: CASSPRGTIYGYTF
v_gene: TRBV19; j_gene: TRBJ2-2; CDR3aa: CASRGGRVGHPGELFF
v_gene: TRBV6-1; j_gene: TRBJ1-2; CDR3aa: CASSEQNRGRGYTF
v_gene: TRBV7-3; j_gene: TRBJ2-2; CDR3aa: CASSLTGAGELFF
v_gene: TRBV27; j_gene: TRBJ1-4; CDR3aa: CASSLYEGSGLFF
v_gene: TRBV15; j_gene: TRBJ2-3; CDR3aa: CATSRLRGAGAADTQYF
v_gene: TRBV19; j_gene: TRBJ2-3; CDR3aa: CASSTPLLGADTQYF
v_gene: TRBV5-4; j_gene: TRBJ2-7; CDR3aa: CASSGVTSGNTYEQYF
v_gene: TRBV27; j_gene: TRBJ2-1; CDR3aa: CASSLAAGGAYNEQFF